This section outlines one T cell receptor beta chain sequence together with its context. What it recognizes is unknown. Trimming stripped 7 bases from V and 2 bases from J, with 11 bases between. CDR3 size: 13 residues. Germline V CDR1 and CDR2: LNHDA, SQIVND (reference sequence). Second-dose groups at about 4 or about 12 weeks were pooled. The source of the sample is a study of T cell responses to AZD1222 COVID-19 vaccine. Sequencing used immunoSEQ multiplex PCR; TCRdb keeps in-frame clones, though not all of them. The table has roughly 160,000 clones, roughly 88% seen once. The study, taken as a whole, reports: Epitopes outside B.1.351 and B.1.1.7 mutated regions reportedly drew nearly half of spike TCRs. Donors skewed white British and female; clonal diversity was possibly underestimated. Vaccine-associated CD4 TCRs spanned spike, dominant at 160-218 and 743-854.

J is TRBJ1-2 and V is TRBV19; no reliable D call. This TCR was sampled from an adult who received the AZD1222 COVID-19 vaccine. The sequences come from peripheral blood, collected 28 days after the second AZD1222 dose. The CDR3 region is CASKEAQNYGYTF. DNA for the CDR3: TGTGCCAGTAAGGAAGCTCAGAACTATGGCTACACCTTC.